One sample yielded the 20 T cell receptor beta chains listed below, sequenced in a study of T cell responses to AZD1222 COVID-19 vaccine (dated by TCRdb to the early 2020s). Interpreted using the paper, the time point label stands for: baseline before first vaccination. Library preparation used the immunoSEQ multiplex PCR assay. TCRdb mirrors the immuneACCESS table, restricted to in-frame sequences. Some clones are absent from its copies; in checked studies, under half trace to an unresolved V gene, and the reason for the others is unknown. This sample is represented by about 120,000 clones; roughly 87% of them were singletons. The ten largest clones add up to about 10% of the sample. Sequenced here: peripheral blood, sampled on day 0 of AZD1222 vaccination. The receptors were sampled from an adult in good health.

The chain has TRBV6-5 and TRBJ2-3; D might be TRBD1 (6 bases). V lost 8 bases, J lost 1 base, and 16 bases lay in between. The germline CDR1 and CDR2 sequences are MNHEY and SVGAGI. The CDR3 extends over 15 amino acids. CDR3 DNA sequence: TGTGCCAGCCGCCGGACAGATTTTGGCACAGATACGCAGTATTTT. It codes for CASRRTDFGTDTQYF.

The chain carries TRBV6-5 and TRBJ2-7; 9 bases align to TRBD1. The germline CDR1 and CDR2 sequences are MNHEY and SVGAGI. With 6 bases clipped from V and 4 bases from J, the junction kept 10 bases outside the gene matches. This CDR3 spans 15 amino acids. The CDR3 protein is CASSKGQGASYEQYF. The DNA of the CDR3 is TGTGCCAGCAGCAAGGGACAGGGAGCATCGTACGAGCAGTACTTC.

This chain uses TRBV6-5 with TRBJ2-7; D gene uncertain. This CDR3 region has 12 residues. Germline V gene lookup returns CDR1 MNHEY and CDR2 SVGAGI. V was cut by 4 bases and J by 6 bases, with 10 bases left in between. In DNA form, the CDR3 reads TGTGCCAGCAGTTCCCAGGCCAGCGAGCAGTACTTC. Translation gives CASSSQASEQYF.

The V gene is TRBV19, the J gene TRBJ1-4; possible D gene TRBD1, 5 bases. There are 14 residues in the CDR3. Germline values: CDR1 LNHDA, CDR2 SQIVND (reference sequence). V lost 8 bases, J lost 8 bases, and 18 bases lay in between. CDR3 loop: CASPLREIREKLFF. The CDR3 bases are TGTGCCAGTCCCCTCAGGGAAATAAGGGAAAAACTGTTTTTT.

The J gene is TRBJ2-1, the V gene TRBV10-3, with TRBD1 matching over 10 bases. Germline CDR1 is ENHRY and CDR2 is SYGVKD. The J segment lost 9 bases and the V segment lost 0 bases, leaving 8 bases of the junction unmatched. CDR3 size: 16 residues. CDR3 sequence: CAISESMRQGAGEQFF. The DNA for the CDR3 is TGTGCCATCAGTGAGTCAATGAGACAGGGGGCTGGTGAGCAGTTCTTC.

The chain combines TRBV27 with TRBJ1-5; D is unclear. The CDR3 length is 12 residues. The V end was cut by 4 bases, the J end by 6 bases, with 7 bases between. Germline V lookup: CDR1 MNHEY, CDR2 SMNVEV (reference sequence). CDR3 protein: CASSWVTQPQHF. CDR3 in DNA: TGTGCCAGCAGTTGGGTAACTCAGCCCCAGCATTTT.

The V gene is TRBV5-4, the J gene TRBJ2-7; the match to TRBD2 covers 12 bases. The CDR3 has 14 residues. CDR1 and CDR2 from the germline V gene are SGHNT and YYREEE (reference sequence). The V gene end was trimmed by 2 bases and the J gene end by 6 bases; junction bases not matched to a gene: 3. The CDR3 spells CASSFLAGGLEQYF. For the CDR3, the DNA is TGTGCCAGCAGCTTTCTAGCGGGAGGGCTCGAGCAGTACTTC.

The rearrangement uses TRBV4-3 and TRBJ2-3; 9 bases are shared with TRBD2. Germline CDR1 LGHNA, CDR2 YSLEER. V shed 1 base and J 3 bases; nucleotides not matched to a gene: 8. This CDR3 has 17 amino acids. The CDR3 DNA reads as TGCGCCAGCAGCCAAGCTTGGGCGGGAGGGCAGACAGATACGCAGTATTTT. It is translated as CASSQAWAGGQTDTQYF.

This clone was seen just once. The rearrangement uses TRBV11-2 and TRBJ2-1, with 8 bases aligning to TRBD2. Germline CDR1 and CDR2: SGHAT and FQNNGV. This CDR3 is 18 amino acids long. V lost 2 bases and J lost 0; bases outside the gene matches: 9. The DNA for the CDR3 is TGTGCCAGCAGCTTAAGGACTAGCCGGTCTAGCTCCTACAATGAGCAGTTCTTC. Its translation is CASSLRTSRSSSYNEQFF. The entire variable domain, with the rest obtained from reference TRBV11-2 and TRBJ2-1, is as follows: EAGVAQSPRYKIIEKRQSVAFWCNPISGHATLYWYQQILGQGPKLLIQFQNNGVVDDSQLPKDRFSAERLKGVDSTLKIQPAKLEDSAVYLCASSLRTSRSSSYNEQFFGPGTRLTVL.

This clone turned up a few times. The rearrangement uses TRBV3-1 (or the pseudogene TRBV3-2) and TRBJ1-2; a weak D match, TRBD1 (6 bases). The V gene lost 8 bases and the J gene lost 0 bases, with 7 bases spanning the gap. The CDR3 has 12 residues. The germline V gene has CDR1 LGHDT and CDR2 YNNKEL (reference sequence). The CDR3 loop is CASRTANYGYTF. CDR3 sequence (DNA): TGTGCCAGCCGGACAGCTAACTATGGCTACACCTTC.

This chain uses TRBV13 with TRBJ2-7, with 12 bases aligning to TRBD1. The CDR3 contains 13 residues. J lost 6 bases, V lost 5 bases, and 2 bases had no gene match. CDR1 and CDR2 (germline): PRHDT, FYEKMQ (reference sequence). The CDR3 protein is CASSGTGGSEQYF. The CDR3 DNA is TGTGCCAGCAGCGGGACAGGGGGCAGCGAGCAGTACTTC.

This sequence joins TRBV3-1 (or the pseudogene TRBV3-2) and TRBJ1-1; D not certain. Germline lookup yields CDR1 LGHDT and CDR2 YNNKEL (reference sequence). The CDR3 spans 14 residues. V was cut by 2 bases and J by 0 bases, with 7 bases left in between. CDR3 in amino acids: CASSQSVLNTEAFF. Written as DNA, the CDR3 is TGTGCCAGCAGCCAATCAGTCCTGAACACTGAAGCTTTCTTT.

This clone appeared a few times. The J gene is TRBJ2-7, the V gene TRBV7-2, with 8 bases fitting TRBD2. V was clipped by 4 bases and J by 7 bases; unmatched bases: 9. The CDR3 spans 14 residues. Germline CDR1 reads SGHTA; CDR2 reads FQGNSA. The CDR3 nucleotides read TGTGCCAGCAGCTGGGACACGGGGGGGAGGGAGCAGTACTTC. Amino acids: CASSWDTGGREQYF.

The chain links TRBV6-5 to TRBJ1-1; D not resolved. V was cut by 6 bases and J by 1 base, with 9 bases left in between. The CDR3 totals 13 residues. CDR1 is MNHEY, CDR2 SVGAGI, per germline. The CDR3 region is CASRASRNTEAFF. The CDR3 DNA reads as TGTGCCAGCAGAGCATCGAGGAACACTGAAGCTTTCTTT.

V gene TRBV7-3 combines with J gene TRBJ2-7, with 9 bases aligning to TRBD2. The CDR3 is 15 residues long. V shed 5 bases, J shed 1 base, and the junction held 6 bases outside the gene matches. Germline lookup yields CDR1 SGHTA and CDR2 FQGTGA. CDR3 sequence (DNA): TGTGCCAGCAGCCAGTTTAGCGGGGGATCCTACGAGCAGTACTTC. Translation: CASSQFSGGSYEQYF.

The J gene is TRBJ2-7, the V gene TRBV11-3, with D possibly matching TRBD2 (5 bases). The germline gives CDR1 SGHNT, CDR2 YENEEA. V was clipped by 2 bases and J by 0 bases, with 11 bases between them. CDR3 length: 15 amino acids. CDR3 protein: CASSLKAGASYEQYF. CDR3 in DNA: TGTGCCAGCAGCTTAAAGGCGGGTGCCTCCTACGAGCAGTACTTC. Drawing the rest from reference TRBV11-3 and TRBJ2-7, the complete variable domain is EAGVVQSPRYKIIEKKQPVAFWCNPISGHNTLYWYLQNLGQGPELLIRYENEEAVDDSQLPKDRFSAERLKGVDSTLKIQPAELGDSAVYLCASSLKAGASYEQYFGPGTRLTVT.

This clone was observed once. The V gene is TRBV7-9, the J gene TRBJ1-6; 10 bases are shared with TRBD1. Germline V gives CDR1 SEHNR, CDR2 FQNEAQ (reference sequence). J gave up 10 bases and V 4 bases, and 7 bases lay outside the gene matches. There are 15 residues in the CDR3. CDR3 bases: TGTGCCAGCAGCTCTACCCGGGACAGGGGCTCACCCCTCCACTTT. Protein product: CASSSTRDRGSPLHF.

This chain uses TRBV5-7 with TRBJ2-5, with TRBD2 identical over 13 bases. TRBV5-7 is an open reading frame, and its role is uncertain. V shed 4 bases and J 5 bases; nucleotides not matched to a gene: 17. The CDR3 has 19 residues. For the CDR3, the DNA is TGTGCCAGCAGCCGACCCCGGACTAGCGGGAGCCCCGGGTGGGAGACCCAGTACTTC. Translation gives CASSRPRTSGSPGWETQYF.

The V and J genes are TRBV30 and TRBJ1-2; D unresolved. The CDR3 extends over 13 amino acids. Trimming took 4 bases from V and 4 from J, leaving 13 bases between them. Looked up from germline, CDR1 is GTSNPN and CDR2 is SVGIG (reference sequence). CDR3 in amino acids: CAWIGGRVYGYTF. CDR3 nucleotides: TGTGCCTGGATCGGAGGGCGAGTCTATGGCTACACCTTC.

This sequence joins TRBV6-5 and TRBJ1-1, with D maybe TRBD1 (5 bases). This CDR3 is built from 14 residues. The germline V gene has CDR1 MNHEY and CDR2 SVGAGI. With 11 bases removed from V and 3 bases from J, the gap between germline ends came to 19 bases. The CDR3 DNA reads TGTGCCGTCGACTCACGGGAAGGGGACACTGAAGCTTTCTTT. Amino acids: CAVDSREGDTEAFF.